This entry lists 27 T cell receptor beta chains sequenced from one sample in a study of T cells after yellow fever vaccination. MiXCR, run by TCRdb on the 5' RACE reads, gives a single entry per CDR3 protein. The sample shows roughly 500,000 distinct CDR3 sequences, 19% of them seen only once. Sequenced material: PBMCs, taken 15 days after the yellow fever booster vaccination. Every receptor here comes from a man aged 30-40 years who received the YFV17D yellow fever vaccine.

The table lists this clonotype with a few counts. V gene TRBV14 combines with J gene TRBJ2-7, with TRBD1 identical over 8 bases. Germline V gene sequence: CDR1 SGHDN, CDR2 FVKESK. Losses at the gene ends were 1 base for V and 7 bases for J; bases not matched to a gene: 9. This CDR3 has 15 amino acids. The CDR3 sequence is CASSQALDRDWEQYF. DNA of the CDR3: TGTGCCAGCAGCCAAGCGCTGGACAGGGATTGGGAGCAGTACTTC. The full variable domain, completed using reference TRBV14 and TRBJ2-7, is EAGVTQFPSHSVIEKGQTVTLRCDPISGHDNLYWYRRVMGKEIKFLLHFVKESKQDESGMPNNRFLAERTGGTYSTLKVQPAELEDSGVYFCASSQALDRDWEQYFGPGTRLTVT.

The chain combines TRBV28 with TRBJ2-6; 13 bases match TRBD2. After removal of 7 bases from V and 8 bases from J, the junction contained 11 bases not matched to a gene. The germline CDR1 and CDR2 sequences are MDHEN and SYDVKM. The CDR3 runs 17 residues. CDR3 sequence: CASTGGLAGDSTNVLTF. CDR3 sequence (DNA): TGTGCCAGCACCGGAGGACTAGCGGGAGATTCGACCAACGTCCTGACTTTC.

The gene calls are TRBV20-1 and TRBJ2-3; the match to TRBD2 covers 7 bases. J was trimmed by 6 bases and V by 5 bases; bases with no gene match: 20. Germline CDR1 DFQATT, CDR2 SNEGSKA (reference sequence). This CDR3 has 17 residues. DNA of the CDR3: TGCAGTGCTGCTCACCGCCAACGTGGACTAGGGAGCGATACGCAGTATTTT. The encoded protein is CSAAHRQRGLGSDTQYF.

This clonotype occurred a few times. The chain recombines TRBV11-2 with TRBJ2-3; 10 positions agree with TRBD1. Germline CDR1 and CDR2: SGHAT and FQNNGV. The CDR3 is 12 residues long. V trimming: 4 bases; J trimming: 9 bases; junction bases outside the gene matches: 1. The CDR3 bases are TGTGCCAGCAGCTCGGGACAGGGGACGCAGTATTTT. It is translated as CASSSGQGTQYF.

The rearrangement links TRBV20-1 to TRBJ2-3; TRBD1 aligns across 9 bases. This CDR3 comprises 14 residues. Germline assignment: CDR1 DFQATT and CDR2 SNEGSKA (reference sequence). V was pared by 1 base and J by 3 bases, with 2 bases of the junction left unmatched. The CDR3 region has the DNA TGCAGTGCTAGAGTTGGGACAGGGACAGATACGCAGTATTTT. Translated: CSARVGTGTDTQYF.

The chain combines TRBV6-6 with TRBJ2-7; a possible D gene is TRBD1 (6 bases). V was pared by 5 bases and J by 7 bases, with 12 bases between. The CDR3 has 12 residues. Germline V gene sequence: CDR1 MNHNY, CDR2 SVGAGI (reference sequence). CDR3 in DNA: TGTGCCAGCAGTCTCAGGGGTTGGGAGCAGTACTTC. Translating it yields CASSLRGWEQYF.

The chain employs TRBV10-1 and TRBJ2-1, with 11 bases that match TRBD2. Germline V gene sequence: CDR1 WNHNN, CDR2 SYGVQD (reference sequence). The CDR3 totals 14 residues. The junction had 2 bases not matched to a gene; V was cut back by 3 bases and J by 7 bases. CDR3 sequence (DNA): TGCGCCAGCAGTGAAATAGCGGGAGGGAATGAGCAGTTCTTC. As protein: CASSEIAGGNEQFF.

The chain recombines TRBV28 with TRBJ2-1, with D unclear. The CDR3 has 13 residues. Trimming stripped 3 bases from V and 9 bases from J, with 12 bases between. CDR1 and CDR2 from the germline V gene are MDHEN and SYDVKM. As DNA, the CDR3 is TGTGCCAGCAGTTTTGCCCTCCCTCCTGAGCAGTTCTTC. It codes for CASSFALPPEQFF. Full variable domain (missing parts from reference TRBV28 and TRBJ2-1): DVKVTQSSRYLVKRTGEKVFLECVQDMDHENMFWYRQDPGLGLRLIYFSYDVKMKEKGDIPEGYSVSREKKERFSLILESASTNQTSMYLCASSFALPPEQFFGPGTRLTVL.

The sample holds a few counts of this clonotype. The chain combines TRBV5-1 with TRBJ2-2; possible D gene TRBD1, 7 bases. The V and J ends lost 4 bases and 2 bases respectively, with 12 bases between them. CDR3 length equals 15 residues. CDR1 is SGHRS and CDR2 is YFSETQ in the germline V gene. DNA for the CDR3: TGCGCCAGCAGCCGGGGGACAGCCAACACCGGGGAGCTGTTTTTT. Protein product: CASSRGTANTGELFF.

CDR3 loop: CAITDLARNYGYTF. DNA for the CDR3: TGTGCCATCACCGATCTCGCTCGTAACTATGGCTACACCTTC. The chain recombines TRBV10-3 with TRBJ1-2, with D unclear. CDR3 length: 14 residues. Germline V gives CDR1 ENHRY, CDR2 SYGVKD. Trimming took off 7 bases at V and 1 base at J, with 13 bases between the two ends.

The rearrangement uses TRBV7-2 and TRBJ2-2; D gene ambiguous. Between the trimmed V and J ends, which lost 3 bases and 4 bases, there was a span of 9 bases. This CDR3 has 14 amino acids. Per the germline V gene, CDR1 is SGHTA and CDR2 is FQGNSA. The CDR3 is CASSLGFPTGELFF. CDR3 nucleotide sequence: TGTGCCAGCAGCTTGGGATTTCCCACCGGGGAGCTGTTTTTT.

The chain couples TRBV7-8 to TRBJ1-1; D is uncertain. Between the trimmed V and J ends, which lost 0 bases and 1 base, there was a span of 9 bases. Germline assignment: CDR1 SGHVS and CDR2 FQNEAQ. The CDR3 runs to 15 residues. For the CDR3, the DNA is TGTGCCAGCAGCTTAGCGCCAGGCCCGAACACTGAAGCTTTCTTT. This codes for CASSLAPGPNTEAFF.

The V call is TRBV25-1, the J call TRBJ2-2; 15 bases align to TRBD2. This CDR3 spans 20 amino acids. The trim removed 1 base at V and 5 bases at J, leaving 11 bases unmatched. Germline lookup yields CDR1 MGHDK and CDR2 SYGVNS. The CDR3 loop is CASSEFGLAGGAVETGELFF. The CDR3 region has the DNA TGTGCCAGCAGTGAATTTGGACTAGCGGGAGGGGCAGTAGAAACCGGGGAGCTGTTTTTT.

The gene calls are TRBV23-1 and TRBJ2-2; tentative D call: TRBD2 (6 bases). TRBV23-1 is placed among ORFs of uncertain function. This CDR3 comprises 17 residues. Trimming stripped 0 bases from V and 5 bases from J, with 16 bases between. CDR3 region: CASSQSKTGGETGELFF. CDR3 in DNA: TGCGCCAGCAGTCAATCTAAAACAGGAGGGGAGACCGGGGAGCTGTTTTTT.

This clonotype was picked up a small number of times. One end of the junction varies from germline; a read error may be responsible. V usage is TRBV3-1 and J usage is TRBJ1-1; the match to TRBD1 covers 7 bases. Germline V gives CDR1 LGHDT, CDR2 YNNKEL (reference sequence). The CDR3 is 12 amino acids. The CDR3 here is CASSQGQGTMGF. The CDR3 DNA follows: TGTGCCAGCAGCCAAGGACAGGGAACCATGGGCTTT.

V gene TRBV6-9 combines with J gene TRBJ2-7; D is perhaps TRBD1 or TRBD2 (5 bases each). V was clipped by 10 bases and J by 3 bases, with 13 bases between them. Germline-derived CDR1 and CDR2 are MNHGY and SVAAGI. CDR3 length equals 12 residues. In nucleotides, the CDR3 is TGTGCCAAAAGGGACCGAAACTACGAGCAGTACTTC. It specifies CAKRDRNYEQYF.

The V and J genes are TRBV9 and TRBJ2-1, with D possibly matching TRBD2 (6 bases). V was clipped by 3 bases and J by 8 bases, with 15 bases between them. This CDR3 region has 14 residues. Looked up from germline, CDR1 is SGDLS and CDR2 is YYNGEE. The CDR3 here is CASSDGGPRYEQFF. CDR3 nucleotide sequence: TGTGCCAGCAGCGACGGAGGGCCGAGATATGAGCAGTTCTTC.

This clonotype turned up a few times. The chain joins TRBV7-9 to TRBJ2-2; 10 nucleotides align to TRBD1. CDR1 and CDR2 (germline): SEHNR, FQNEAQ (reference sequence). This CDR3 contains 15 residues. V lost 5 bases to trimming and J lost 5 bases; unmatched junction nucleotides: 5. The CDR3 is CASSGRDRGTGELFF. The CDR3, as DNA: TGTGCCAGCAGCGGCCGGGACAGGGGTACCGGGGAGCTGTTTTTT.

This clonotype has more than one count but fewer than ten. This chain joins TRBV4-3 and TRBJ1-2; 9 bases are shared with TRBD1. CDR1 and CDR2 (germline): LGHNA, YSLEER. J lost 6 bases, V lost 0 bases, and 5 bases had no gene match. CDR3 length: 15 amino acids. The CDR3 protein is CASSQDGTGGDGYTF. The CDR3 DNA reads TGCGCCAGCAGCCAAGATGGCACAGGGGGCGATGGCTACACCTTC.

This clonotype was counted only a few times. V gene TRBV6-2 or TRBV6-3 combines with J gene TRBJ2-5; a possible D gene is TRBD2 (5 bases). Per germline, CDR1 MNHEY and CDR2 SVGEGT. The CDR3 consists of 12 residues. Trimming removed 8 bases at V and 10 bases at J, with 17 bases between. In DNA, the CDR3 is TGTGCCAGCGAGGGAGAGACCCAGGACCAGTACTTC. Its translation: CASEGETQDQYF.

The V gene is TRBV20-1, the J gene TRBJ2-3; 13 nucleotides agree with TRBD2. V was clipped by 7 bases and J by 4 bases; unmatched bases: 11. The CDR3 sequence is 16 residues long. Germline V gene data show CDR1 as DFQATT and CDR2 as SNEGSKA (reference sequence). The CDR3 sequence is CSVPPRTSGSPDTQYF. For the CDR3, the DNA is TGCAGTGTTCCGCCCCGGACTAGCGGGAGCCCAGATACGCAGTATTTT.

Only a few counts were recorded for this clonotype. CDR3 nucleotides: TGCGCCAGCAGCCTGGCAGGGGGACCGAACACCGGGGAGCTGTTTTTT. Amino acids: CASSLAGGPNTGELFF. V gene TRBV5-1 combines with J gene TRBJ2-2; 7 bases match TRBD1. CDR1 is SGHRS, CDR2 YFSETQ, per germline. V lost 4 bases to trimming and J lost 0 bases; unmatched junction nucleotides: 6. This CDR3 is 16 amino acids long.

The J gene is TRBJ2-7, the V gene TRBV12-3 or TRBV12-4; 8 bases are shared with TRBD1. Unmatched junction bases numbered 11, after V lost 2 bases and J lost 2 bases. The CDR3 totals 17 residues. The CDR3 region is CASSLSGGRTGAYEQYF. The DNA for the CDR3 is TGTGCCAGCAGTTTATCAGGGGGCAGGACGGGAGCCTACGAGCAGTACTTC.

Note on this clonotype: One end of the junction does not line up with germline, which may come from a read error. The rearrangement links TRBV7-9 to TRBJ2-1, with D unclear. CDR3 length: 14 residues. Germline V gene data show CDR1 as SEHNR and CDR2 as FQNEAQ (reference sequence). This CDR3 is CASSLVGSYNEQVF. The DNA of the CDR3 is TGTGCCAGCAGCTTAGTCGGATCCTACAATGAGCAGGTCTTC. Full variable domain (outside the CDR3, taken from reference TRBV7-9 and TRBJ2-1): DTGVSQNPRHKITKRGQNVTFRCDPISEHNRLYWYRQTLGQGPEFLTYFQNEAQLEKSRLLSDRFSAERPKGSFSTLEIQRTEQGDSAMYLCASSLVGSYNEQVFGPGTRLTVL.

V gene TRBV5-4 combines with J gene TRBJ2-3, with D perhaps TRBD1 (6 bases). V lost 0 bases and J lost 4, with 12 bases in between. CDR3 length equals 15 residues. Germline V gene sequence: CDR1 SGHNT, CDR2 YYREEE (reference sequence). DNA for the CDR3: TGTGCCAGCAGCTTGGAAGGCAGGGGCCCAGATACGCAGTATTTT. Translating it yields CASSLEGRGPDTQYF.

The rearrangement uses TRBV20-1 and TRBJ2-6; D is ambiguous. Trimming took 6 bases from V and 1 from J, leaving 10 bases between them. This CDR3 region has 14 residues. Per the germline V gene, CDR1 is DFQATT and CDR2 is SNEGSKA (reference sequence). CDR3 bases: TGCAGTGCCCCCGTGAATTCTGGGGCCAACGTCCTGACTTTC. Residues: CSAPVNSGANVLTF.

This chain links TRBV20-1 with TRBJ2-1; TRBD2 agrees at 9 bases. CDR3 length: 17 amino acids. The V and J ends lost 3 bases and 4 bases, in that order; junction bases with no gene match: 13. The germline V gene has CDR1 DFQATT and CDR2 SNEGSKA (reference sequence). The CDR3 loop reads CSARVASGNEGYNEQFF. Written as DNA, the CDR3 is TGCAGTGCTAGGGTTGCTAGCGGGAACGAGGGTTACAATGAGCAGTTCTTC.